Sequencing of this T cell receptor beta chain was carried out in a study of cytomegalovirus exposure and HLA in healthy donors. The V segment lost 1 base and the J segment 8 bases; nucleotides outside the gene matches: 8. Germline CDR1 reads MDHEN; CDR2 reads SYDVKM. The CDR3 is 16 amino acids. Some clones are missing from TCRdb's copy, which holds only in-frame ones; the method was immunoSEQ multiplex PCR. The sample lists tens of thousands of clones, roughly 90% seen once, with around 4% in the top ten. The receptor comes from a young woman in good health and CMV-seropositive. The sample consisted of PBMCs. The V call is TRBV28, the J call TRBJ2-1, with 10 bases lining up with TRBD2. DNA of the CDR3: TGTGCCAGCAGTTTATCCTCTAGCGGGAGCTATTATGAGCAGTTCTTC. Translation gives CASSLSSSGSYYEQFF.